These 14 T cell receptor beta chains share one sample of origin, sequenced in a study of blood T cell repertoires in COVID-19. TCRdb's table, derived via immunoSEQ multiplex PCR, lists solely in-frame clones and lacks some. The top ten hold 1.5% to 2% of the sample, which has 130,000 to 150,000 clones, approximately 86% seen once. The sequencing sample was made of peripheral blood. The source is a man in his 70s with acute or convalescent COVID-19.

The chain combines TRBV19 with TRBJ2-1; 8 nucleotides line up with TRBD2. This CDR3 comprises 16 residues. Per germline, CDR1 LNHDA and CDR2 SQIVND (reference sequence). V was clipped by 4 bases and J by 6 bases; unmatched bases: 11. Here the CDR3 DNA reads TGTGCCAGTAGTAGAAGTCGGGAGGGCCGGGGCAATGAGCAGTTCTTC. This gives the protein CASSRSREGRGNEQFF.

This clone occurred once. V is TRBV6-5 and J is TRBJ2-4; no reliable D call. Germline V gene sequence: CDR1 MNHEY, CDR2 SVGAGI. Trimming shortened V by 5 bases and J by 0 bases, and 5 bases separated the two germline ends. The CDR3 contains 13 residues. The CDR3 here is CASSRLAKNIQYF. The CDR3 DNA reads TGTGCCAGCAGTCGGTTAGCCAAAAACATTCAGTACTTC.

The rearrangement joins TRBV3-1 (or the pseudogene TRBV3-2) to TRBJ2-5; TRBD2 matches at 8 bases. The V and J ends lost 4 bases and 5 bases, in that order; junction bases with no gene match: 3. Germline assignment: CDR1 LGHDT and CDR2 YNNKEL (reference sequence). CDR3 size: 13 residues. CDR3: CASSLGTRETQYF. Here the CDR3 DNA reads TGTGCCAGCAGCCTCGGGACTAGGGAGACCCAGTACTTC.

CDR3 coding DNA: TGTGCCAGCAGTGCCGGGACAGGGGGCGACGTAGCTAATGAAAAACTGTTTTTT. It encodes CASSAGTGGDVANEKLFF. The chain joins TRBV2 to TRBJ1-4, with 12 bases matching TRBD1. Looked up from germline, CDR1 is SNHLY and CDR2 is FYNNEI. The J segment lost 3 bases and the V segment lost 4 bases, leaving 9 bases of the junction unmatched. The CDR3 extends over 18 amino acids.

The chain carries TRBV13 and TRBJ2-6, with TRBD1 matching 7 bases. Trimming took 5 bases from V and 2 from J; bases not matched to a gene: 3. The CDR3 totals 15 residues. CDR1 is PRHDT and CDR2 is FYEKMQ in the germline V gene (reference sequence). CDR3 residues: CASSQQGTGANVLTF. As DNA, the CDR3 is TGTGCCAGCAGCCAACAGGGGACTGGGGCCAACGTCCTGACTTTC. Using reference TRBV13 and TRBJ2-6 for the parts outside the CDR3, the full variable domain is AAGVIQSPRHLIKEKRETATLKCYPIPRHDTVYWYQQGPGQDPQFLISFYEKMQSDKGSIPDRFSAQQFSDYHSELNMSSLELGDSALYFCASSQQGTGANVLTFGAGSRLTVL.

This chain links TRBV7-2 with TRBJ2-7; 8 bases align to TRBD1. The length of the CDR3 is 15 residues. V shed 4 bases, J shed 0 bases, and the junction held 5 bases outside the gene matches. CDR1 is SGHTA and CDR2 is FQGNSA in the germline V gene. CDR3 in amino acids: CASSSGQGGSYEQYF. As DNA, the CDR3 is TGTGCCAGCAGCTCCGGACAGGGAGGCTCCTACGAGCAGTACTTC.

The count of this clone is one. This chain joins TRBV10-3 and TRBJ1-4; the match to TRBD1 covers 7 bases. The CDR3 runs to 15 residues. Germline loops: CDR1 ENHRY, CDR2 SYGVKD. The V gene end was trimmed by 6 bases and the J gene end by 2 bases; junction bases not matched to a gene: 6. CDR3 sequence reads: CAISPGTVTNEKLFF. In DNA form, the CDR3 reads TGTGCCATCAGCCCCGGGACAGTTACTAATGAAAAACTGTTTTTT.

The CDR3 sequence: CASSLGQGAENGYTF. The CDR3 DNA reads as TGCGCCAGCAGCTTGGGGCAGGGGGCTGAGAATGGCTACACCTTC. This chain joins TRBV5-1 and TRBJ1-2; 8 nucleotides line up with TRBD1. Germline trimming cut 0 bases from V and 6 bases from J; bases unmatched to any gene: 7. The CDR3 runs 15 residues. Germline V gene lookup returns CDR1 SGHRS and CDR2 YFSETQ.

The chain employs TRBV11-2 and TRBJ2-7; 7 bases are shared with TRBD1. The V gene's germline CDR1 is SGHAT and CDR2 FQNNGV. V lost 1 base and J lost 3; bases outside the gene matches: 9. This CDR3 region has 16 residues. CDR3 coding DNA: TGTGCCAGCAGCTTAGTTTACGGGACAGCGAGCTACGAGCAGTACTTC. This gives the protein CASSLVYGTASYEQYF.

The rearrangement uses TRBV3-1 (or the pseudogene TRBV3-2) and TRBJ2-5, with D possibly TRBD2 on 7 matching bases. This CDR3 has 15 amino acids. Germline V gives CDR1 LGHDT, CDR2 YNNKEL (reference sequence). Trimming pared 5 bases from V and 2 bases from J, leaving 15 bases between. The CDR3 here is CASSYRGAWQETQYF. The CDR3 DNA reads TGTGCCAGCAGCTACCGGGGGGCCTGGCAAGAGACCCAGTACTTC.

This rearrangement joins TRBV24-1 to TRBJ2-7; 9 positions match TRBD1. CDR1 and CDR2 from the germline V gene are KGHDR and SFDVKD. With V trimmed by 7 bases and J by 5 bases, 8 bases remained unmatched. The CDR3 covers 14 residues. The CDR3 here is CATSPGQGNNEQYF. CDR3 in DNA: TGTGCCACCAGCCCCGGACAGGGGAATAACGAGCAGTACTTC.

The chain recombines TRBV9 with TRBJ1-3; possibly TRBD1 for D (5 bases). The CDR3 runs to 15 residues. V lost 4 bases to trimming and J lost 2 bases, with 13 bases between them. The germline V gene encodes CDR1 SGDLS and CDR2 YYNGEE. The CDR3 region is CASSPPETAGNTIYF. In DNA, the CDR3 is TGTGCCAGCAGCCCCCCAGAGACAGCTGGAAACACCATATATTTT.

The CDR3 protein is CAISEGLAGGGNREQFF. CDR3 DNA sequence: TGTGCCATCAGCGAGGGACTAGCGGGAGGGGGTAATCGGGAGCAGTTCTTC. The chain carries TRBV10-3 and TRBJ2-1, with 16 bases lining up with TRBD2. The germline V gene has CDR1 ENHRY and CDR2 SYGVKD. Losses at the gene ends were 6 bases for V and 10 bases for J; bases not matched to a gene: 12. The CDR3 contains 17 residues.

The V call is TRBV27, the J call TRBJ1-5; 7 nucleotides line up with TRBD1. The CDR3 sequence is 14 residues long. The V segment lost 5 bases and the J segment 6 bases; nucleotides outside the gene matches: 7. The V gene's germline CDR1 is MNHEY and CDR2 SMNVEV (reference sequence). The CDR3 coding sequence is TGTGCCAGCAGTGACAGGGCGGGAGGTCAGCCCCAGCATTTT. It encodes CASSDRAGGQPQHF.